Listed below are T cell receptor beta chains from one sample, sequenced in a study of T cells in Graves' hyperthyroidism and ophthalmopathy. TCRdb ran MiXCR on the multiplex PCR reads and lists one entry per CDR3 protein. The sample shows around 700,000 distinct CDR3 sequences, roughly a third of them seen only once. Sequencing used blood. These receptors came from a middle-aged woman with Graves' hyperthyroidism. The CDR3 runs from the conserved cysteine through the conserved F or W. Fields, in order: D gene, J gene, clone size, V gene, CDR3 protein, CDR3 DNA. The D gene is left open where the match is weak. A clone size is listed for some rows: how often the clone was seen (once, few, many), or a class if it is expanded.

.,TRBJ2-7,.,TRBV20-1,CSALILASYSYEQYF,TGCAGTGCCTTAATCCTAGCGTCTTATTCCTACGAGCAGTACTTC
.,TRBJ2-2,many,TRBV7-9,CASRTLGYSNTGELFF,TGTGCCAGCAGAACCCTCGGGTACTCGAACACCGGGGAGCTGTTTTTT
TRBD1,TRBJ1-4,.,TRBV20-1,CSARDKAGGSSNEKLFF,TGCAGTGCTAGAGATAAGGCAGGGGGCAGTTCTAATGAAAAACTGTTTTTT
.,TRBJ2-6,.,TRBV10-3,CAISGAQYTEAF,TGTGCCATCAGTGGGGCCCAGTACACTGAAGCTTTC
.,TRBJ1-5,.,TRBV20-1,CSAQRAQPQHF,TGCAGTGCTCAAAGGGCTCAGCCCCAGCATTTT
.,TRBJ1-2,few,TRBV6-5,CASTADTLLYGYTF,TGTGCCAGCACCGCCGACACCCTACTCTATGGCTACACCTTC
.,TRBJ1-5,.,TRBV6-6,CASSRVNNQPQHF,TGTGCCAGCAGTCGGGTAAACAATCAGCCCCAGCATTTT
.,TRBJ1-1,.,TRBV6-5,CASSKQLSTEAFF,TGTGCCAGCAGTAAACAGCTCTCCACTGAAGCTTTCTTT
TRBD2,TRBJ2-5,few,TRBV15,CATSGPSGGLETQYF,TGTGCCACCAGCGGACCTAGCGGGGGGTTGGAGACCCAGTACTTC
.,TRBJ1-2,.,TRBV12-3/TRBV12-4,CASSYVARDPYGYTF,TGTGCCAGCAGTTACGTAGCGCGGGACCCCTATGGCTACACCTTC
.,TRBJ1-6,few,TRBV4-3,CASSQDKGLSPLHF,TGCGCCAGCAGCCAAGATAAAGGGCTTTCACCCCTCCACTTT
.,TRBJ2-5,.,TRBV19,CASSRSGRGETQYF,TGTGCCAGTAGCCGATCAGGGCGGGGAGAGACCCAGTACTTC
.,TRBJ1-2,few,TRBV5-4,CASSTTAGLNNYGYTF,TGTGCCAGCAGCACTACAGCGGGACTCAATAACTATGGCTACACCTTC
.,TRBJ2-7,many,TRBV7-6,CASSLETGNYEQYF,TGTGCCAGCAGCTTAGAAACCGGGAACTACGAGCAGTACTTC
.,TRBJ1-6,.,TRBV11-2,CAWSARPTSYNSPLHF,TGTGCCTGGAGTGCACGACCCACCTCGTATAATTCACCCCTCCACTTT
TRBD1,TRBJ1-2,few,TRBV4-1,CASSQKGTGDYGYTF,TGCGCCAGCAGCCAGAAGGGGACAGGGGATTATGGCTACACCTTC
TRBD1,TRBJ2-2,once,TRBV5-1,CASSFHRTGGTGELFF,TGCGCCAGCAGCTTTCACCGGACAGGGGGCACCGGGGAGCTGTTTTTT
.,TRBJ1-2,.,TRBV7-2,CASSLVHSLLDGYTF,TGTGCCAGCAGCTTAGTCCATAGTTTGCTGGATGGCTACACCTTC
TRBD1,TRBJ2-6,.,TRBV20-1,CSARIGTGSSSGANVLTF,TGCAGTGCTAGGATCGGGACAGGCTCTTCGTCTGGGGCCAACGTCCTGACTTTC
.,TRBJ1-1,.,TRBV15,CATRPSTSGAFF,TGTGCCACCAGACCATCGACTAGCGGGGCTTTCTTT
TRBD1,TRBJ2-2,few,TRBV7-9,CASSHSRGRDTGELFF,TGTGCCAGCAGCCATTCCAGGGGGCGGGACACCGGGGAGCTGTTTTTT
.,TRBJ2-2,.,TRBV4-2,CASSQEGRDTGELFF,TGTGCCAGCAGCCAAGAAGGCCGTGACACCGGGGAGCTGTTTTTT
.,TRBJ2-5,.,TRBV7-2,CASSSSPSPTQYF,TGTGCCAGCAGCTCGTCCCCGTCCCCGACCCAGTACTTC